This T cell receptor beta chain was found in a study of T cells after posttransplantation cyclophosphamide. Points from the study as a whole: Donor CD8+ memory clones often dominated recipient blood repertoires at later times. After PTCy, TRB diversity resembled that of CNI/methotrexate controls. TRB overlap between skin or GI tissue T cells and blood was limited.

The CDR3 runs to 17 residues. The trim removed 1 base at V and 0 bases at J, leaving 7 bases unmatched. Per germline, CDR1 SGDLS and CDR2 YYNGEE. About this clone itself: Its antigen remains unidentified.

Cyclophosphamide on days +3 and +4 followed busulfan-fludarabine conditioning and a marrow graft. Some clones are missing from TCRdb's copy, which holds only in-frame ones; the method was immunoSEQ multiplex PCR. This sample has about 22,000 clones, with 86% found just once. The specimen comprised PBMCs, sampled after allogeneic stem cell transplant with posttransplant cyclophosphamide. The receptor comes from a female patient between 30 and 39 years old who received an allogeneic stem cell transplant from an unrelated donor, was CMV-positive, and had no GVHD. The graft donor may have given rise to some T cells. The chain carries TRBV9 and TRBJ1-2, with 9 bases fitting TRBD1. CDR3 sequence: CASSVSTGGFTNYGYTF. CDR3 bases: TGTGCCAGCAGCGTATCCACAGGGGGCTTTACTAACTATGGCTACACCTTC.